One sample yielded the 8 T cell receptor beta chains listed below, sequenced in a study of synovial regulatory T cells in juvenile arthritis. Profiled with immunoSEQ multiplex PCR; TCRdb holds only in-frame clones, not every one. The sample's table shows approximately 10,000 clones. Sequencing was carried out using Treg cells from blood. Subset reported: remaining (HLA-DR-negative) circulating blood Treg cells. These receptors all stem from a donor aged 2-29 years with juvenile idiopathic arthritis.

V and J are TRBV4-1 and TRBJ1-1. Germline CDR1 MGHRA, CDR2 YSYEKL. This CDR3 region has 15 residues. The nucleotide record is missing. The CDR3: CASSPPWEGGTEAFF.

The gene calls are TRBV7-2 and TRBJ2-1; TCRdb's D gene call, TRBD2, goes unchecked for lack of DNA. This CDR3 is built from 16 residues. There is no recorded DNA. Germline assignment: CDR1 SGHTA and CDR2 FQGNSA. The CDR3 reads CASSSLAGVSMGEQFF.

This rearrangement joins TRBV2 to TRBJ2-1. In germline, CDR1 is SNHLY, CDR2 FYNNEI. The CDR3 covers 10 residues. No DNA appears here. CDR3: CASGYNEQFF.

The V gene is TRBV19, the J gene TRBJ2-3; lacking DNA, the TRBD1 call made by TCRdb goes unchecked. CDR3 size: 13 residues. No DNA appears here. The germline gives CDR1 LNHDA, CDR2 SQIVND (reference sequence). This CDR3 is CASSIRGRDTQYF.

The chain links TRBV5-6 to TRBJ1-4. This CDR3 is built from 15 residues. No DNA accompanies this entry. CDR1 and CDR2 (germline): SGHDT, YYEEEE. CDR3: CASSLFRLGSEKLFF. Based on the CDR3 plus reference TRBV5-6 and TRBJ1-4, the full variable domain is DAGVTQSPTHLIKTRGQQVTLRCSPKSGHDTVSWYQQALGQGPQFIFQYYEEEERQRGNFPDRFSGHQFPNYSSELNVNALLLGDSALYLCASSLFRLGSEKLFFGSGTQLSVL.

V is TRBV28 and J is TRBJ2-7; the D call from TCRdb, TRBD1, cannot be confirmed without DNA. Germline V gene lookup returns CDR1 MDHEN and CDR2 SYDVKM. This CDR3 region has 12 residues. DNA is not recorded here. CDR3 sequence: CASSLQGYEQYF.

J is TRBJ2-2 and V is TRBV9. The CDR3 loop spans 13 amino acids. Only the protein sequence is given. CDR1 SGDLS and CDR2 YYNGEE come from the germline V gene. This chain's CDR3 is CASSVGWAGELFF.

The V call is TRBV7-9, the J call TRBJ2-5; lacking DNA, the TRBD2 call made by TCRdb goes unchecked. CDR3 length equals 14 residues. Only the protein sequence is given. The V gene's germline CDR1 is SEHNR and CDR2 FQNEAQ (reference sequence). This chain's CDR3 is CASSLVATQETQYF. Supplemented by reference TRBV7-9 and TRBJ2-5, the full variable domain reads DTGVSQNPRHKITKRGQNVTFRCDPISEHNRLYWYRQTLGQGPEFLTYFQNEAQLEKSRLLSDRFSAERPKGSFSTLEIQRTEQGDSAMYLCASSLVATQETQYFGPGTRLLVL.